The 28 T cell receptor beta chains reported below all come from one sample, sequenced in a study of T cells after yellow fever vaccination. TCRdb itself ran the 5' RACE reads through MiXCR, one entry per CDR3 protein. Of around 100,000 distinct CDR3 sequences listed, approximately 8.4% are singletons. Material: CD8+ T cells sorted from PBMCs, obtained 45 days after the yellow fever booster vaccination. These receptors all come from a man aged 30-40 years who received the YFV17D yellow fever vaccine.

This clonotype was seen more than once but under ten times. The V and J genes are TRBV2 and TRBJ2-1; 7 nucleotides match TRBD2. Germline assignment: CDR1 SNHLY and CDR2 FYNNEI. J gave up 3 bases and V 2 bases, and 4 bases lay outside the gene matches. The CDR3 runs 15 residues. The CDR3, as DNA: TGTGCCAGCAGTGAACGGGACTACCTCTACAATGAGCAGTTCTTC. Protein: CASSERDYLYNEQFF. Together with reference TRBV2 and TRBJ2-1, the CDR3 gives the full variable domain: EPEVTQTPSHQVTQMGQEVILRCVPISNHLYFYWYRQILGQKVEFLVSFYNNEISEKSEIFDDQFSVERPDGSNFTLKIRSTKLEDSAMYFCASSERDYLYNEQFFGPGTRLTVL.

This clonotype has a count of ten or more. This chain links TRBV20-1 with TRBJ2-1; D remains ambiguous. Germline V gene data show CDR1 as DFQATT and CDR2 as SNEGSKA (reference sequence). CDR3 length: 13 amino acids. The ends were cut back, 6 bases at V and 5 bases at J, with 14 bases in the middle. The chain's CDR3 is CSALPDEDNEQFF. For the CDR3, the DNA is TGCAGTGCCCTCCCAGACGAGGACAATGAGCAGTTCTTC.

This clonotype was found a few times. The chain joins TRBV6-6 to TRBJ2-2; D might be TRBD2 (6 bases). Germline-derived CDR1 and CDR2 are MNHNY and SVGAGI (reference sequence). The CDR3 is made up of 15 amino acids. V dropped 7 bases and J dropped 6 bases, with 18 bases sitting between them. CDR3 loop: CASTLLEGPPGELFF. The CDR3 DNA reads TGTGCCAGCACCCTCTTGGAGGGCCCCCCCGGGGAGCTGTTTTTT.

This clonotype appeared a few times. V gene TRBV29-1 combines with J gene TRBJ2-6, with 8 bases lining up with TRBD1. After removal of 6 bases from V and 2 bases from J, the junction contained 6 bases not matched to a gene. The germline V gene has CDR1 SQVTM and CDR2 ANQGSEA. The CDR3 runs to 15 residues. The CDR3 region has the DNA TGCAGCGTCCCCGCGACAGGGGCTGGGGCCAACGTCCTGACTTTC. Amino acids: CSVPATGAGANVLTF.

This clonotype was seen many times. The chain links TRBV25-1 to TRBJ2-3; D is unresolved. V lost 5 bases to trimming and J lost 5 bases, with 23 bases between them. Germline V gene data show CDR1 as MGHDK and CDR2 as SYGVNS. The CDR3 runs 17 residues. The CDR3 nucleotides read TGTGCCAGCAGTACCCCCACTTTTGGGTATGCGAGAGATACGCAGTATTTT. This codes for CASSTPTFGYARDTQYF.

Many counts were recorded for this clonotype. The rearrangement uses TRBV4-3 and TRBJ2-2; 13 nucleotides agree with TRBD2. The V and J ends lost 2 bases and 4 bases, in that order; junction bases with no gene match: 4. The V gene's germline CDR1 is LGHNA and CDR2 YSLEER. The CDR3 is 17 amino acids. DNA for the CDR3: TGCGCCAGCAGCCAATGGACTAGCGGGAGAGGCACCGGGGAGCTGTTTTTT. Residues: CASSQWTSGRGTGELFF.

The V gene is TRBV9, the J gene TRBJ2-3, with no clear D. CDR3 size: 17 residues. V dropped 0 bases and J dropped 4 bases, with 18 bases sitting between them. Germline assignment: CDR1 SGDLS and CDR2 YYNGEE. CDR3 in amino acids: CASSVEDGPWGSDTQYF. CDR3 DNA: TGTGCCAGCAGCGTAGAGGACGGGCCCTGGGGTTCAGATACGCAGTATTTT.

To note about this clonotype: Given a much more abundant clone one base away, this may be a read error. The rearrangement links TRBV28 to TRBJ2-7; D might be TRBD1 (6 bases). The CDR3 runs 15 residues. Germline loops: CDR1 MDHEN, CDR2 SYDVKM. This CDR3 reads CTSSPSLGASYEQYF. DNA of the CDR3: TGTACCAGCAGCCCCTCCTTGGGGGCGTCCTACGAGCAGTACTTC. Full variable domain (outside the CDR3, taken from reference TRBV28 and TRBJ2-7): DVKVTQSSRYLVKRTGEKVFLECVQDMDHENMFWYRQDPGLGLRLIYFSYDVKMKEKGDIPEGYSVSREKKERFSLILESASTNQTSMYLCTSSPSLGASYEQYFGPGTRLTVT.

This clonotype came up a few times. The DNA of the CDR3 is TGCGCCAGCAGCCAAGAAGAAGTAGCCCCTATAGCCAAAAACATTCAGTACTTC. This translates into CASSQEEVAPIAKNIQYF. The rearrangement uses TRBV4-3 and TRBJ2-4; D remains ambiguous. Between the trimmed V and J ends, which lost 0 bases and 0 bases, there was a span of 15 bases. Germline CDR1 is LGHNA and CDR2 is YSLEER. The CDR3 has 18 residues.

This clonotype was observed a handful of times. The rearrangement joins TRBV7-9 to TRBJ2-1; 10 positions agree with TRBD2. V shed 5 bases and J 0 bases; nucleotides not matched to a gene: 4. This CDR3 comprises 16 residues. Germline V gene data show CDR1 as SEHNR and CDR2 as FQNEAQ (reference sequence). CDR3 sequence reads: CASSLPSGSSYNEQFF. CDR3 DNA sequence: TGTGCCAGCAGCCTCCCTAGCGGGAGCTCCTACAATGAGCAGTTCTTC. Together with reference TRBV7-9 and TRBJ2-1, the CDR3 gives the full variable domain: DTGVSQNPRHKITKRGQNVTFRCDPISEHNRLYWYRQTLGQGPEFLTYFQNEAQLEKSRLLSDRFSAERPKGSFSTLEIQRTEQGDSAMYLCASSLPSGSSYNEQFFGPGTRLTVL.

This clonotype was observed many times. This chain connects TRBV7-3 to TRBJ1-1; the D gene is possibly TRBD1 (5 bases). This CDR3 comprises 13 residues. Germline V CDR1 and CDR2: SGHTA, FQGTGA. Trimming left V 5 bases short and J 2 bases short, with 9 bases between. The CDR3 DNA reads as TGTGCCAGCAGCCTCGACAGAAACACTGAAGCTTTCTTT. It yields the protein CASSLDRNTEAFF.

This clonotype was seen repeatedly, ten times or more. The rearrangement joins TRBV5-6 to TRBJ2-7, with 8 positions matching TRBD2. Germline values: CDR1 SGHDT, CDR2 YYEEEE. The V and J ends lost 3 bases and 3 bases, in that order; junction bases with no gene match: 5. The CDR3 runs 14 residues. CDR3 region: CASSSTGTSYEQYF. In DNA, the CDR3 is TGTGCCAGCAGCTCTACTGGGACTAGCTACGAGCAGTACTTC.

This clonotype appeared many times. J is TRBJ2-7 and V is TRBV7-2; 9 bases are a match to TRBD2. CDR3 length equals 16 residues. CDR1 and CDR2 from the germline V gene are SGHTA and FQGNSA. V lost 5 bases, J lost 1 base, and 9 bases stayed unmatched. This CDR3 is CASSPHWREGSYEQYF. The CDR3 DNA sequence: TGTGCCAGCAGCCCCCATTGGCGGGAGGGTTCCTACGAGCAGTACTTC.

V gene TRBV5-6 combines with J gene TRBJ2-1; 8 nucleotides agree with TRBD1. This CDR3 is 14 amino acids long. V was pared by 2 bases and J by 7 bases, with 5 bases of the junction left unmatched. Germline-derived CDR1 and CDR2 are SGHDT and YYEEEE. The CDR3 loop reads CASSFGQGANEQFF. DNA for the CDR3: TGTGCCAGCAGCTTCGGACAGGGTGCGAATGAGCAGTTCTTC.

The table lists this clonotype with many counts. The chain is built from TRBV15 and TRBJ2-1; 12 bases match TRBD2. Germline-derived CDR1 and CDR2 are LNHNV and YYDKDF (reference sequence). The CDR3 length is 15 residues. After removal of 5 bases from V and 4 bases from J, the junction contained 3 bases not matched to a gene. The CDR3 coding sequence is TGTGCCACCAGCGATACTAGCGGGGGGTACAATGAGCAGTTCTTC. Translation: CATSDTSGGYNEQFF.

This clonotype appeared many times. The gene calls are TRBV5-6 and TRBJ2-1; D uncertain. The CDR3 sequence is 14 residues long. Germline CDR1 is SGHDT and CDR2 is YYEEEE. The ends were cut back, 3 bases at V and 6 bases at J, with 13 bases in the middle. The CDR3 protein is CASSSGEKGNEQFF. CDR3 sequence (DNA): TGTGCCAGCAGCTCGGGTGAAAAGGGCAATGAGCAGTTCTTC.

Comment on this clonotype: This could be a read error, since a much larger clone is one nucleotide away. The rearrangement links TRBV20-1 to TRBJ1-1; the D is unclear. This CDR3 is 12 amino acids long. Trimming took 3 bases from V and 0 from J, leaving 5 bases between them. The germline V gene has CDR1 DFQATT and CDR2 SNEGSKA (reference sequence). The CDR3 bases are TGCAGTGCTAGTTGGATGAACACTGAAGCTTTCTTT. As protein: CSASWMNTEAFF.

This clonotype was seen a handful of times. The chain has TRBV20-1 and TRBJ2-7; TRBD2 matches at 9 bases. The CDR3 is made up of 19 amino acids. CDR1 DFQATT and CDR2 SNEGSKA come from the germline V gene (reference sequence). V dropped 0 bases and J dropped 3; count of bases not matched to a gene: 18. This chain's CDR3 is CSARDGNSGSAAYLYEQYF. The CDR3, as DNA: TGCAGTGCTAGAGATGGTAATAGCGGGAGTGCTGCTTACCTCTACGAGCAGTACTTC.

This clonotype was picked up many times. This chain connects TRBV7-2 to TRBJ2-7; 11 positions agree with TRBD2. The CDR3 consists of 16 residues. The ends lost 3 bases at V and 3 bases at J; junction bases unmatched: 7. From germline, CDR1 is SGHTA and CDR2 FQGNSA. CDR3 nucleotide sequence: TGTGCCAGCAGCTTGGCCCCCACTAGCGGGAGCTACGAGCAGTACTTC. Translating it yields CASSLAPTSGSYEQYF.

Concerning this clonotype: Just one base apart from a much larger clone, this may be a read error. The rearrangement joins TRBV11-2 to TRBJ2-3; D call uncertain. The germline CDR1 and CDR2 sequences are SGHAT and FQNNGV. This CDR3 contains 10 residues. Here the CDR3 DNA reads TGTGTCAGCAGTTATGATACGCAGTATTTT. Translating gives CVSSYDTQYF.

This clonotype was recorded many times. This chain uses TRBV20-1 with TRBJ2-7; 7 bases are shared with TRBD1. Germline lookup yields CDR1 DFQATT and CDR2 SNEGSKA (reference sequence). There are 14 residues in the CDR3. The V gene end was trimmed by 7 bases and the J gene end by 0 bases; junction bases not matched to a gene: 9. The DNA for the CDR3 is TGCAGTGGGGATGCGACAGGGAGCTCCTACGAGCAGTACTTC. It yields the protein CSGDATGSSYEQYF.

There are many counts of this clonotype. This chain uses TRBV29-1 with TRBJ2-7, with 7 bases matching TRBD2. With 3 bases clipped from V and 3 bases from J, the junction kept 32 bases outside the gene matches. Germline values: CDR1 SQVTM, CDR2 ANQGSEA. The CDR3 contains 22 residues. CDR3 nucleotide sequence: TGCAGCGTTGAGACTCAGGGAATCGGCCGCGATAGCGGGCTTCTCCCAATCTACGAGCAGTACTTC. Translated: CSVETQGIGRDSGLLPIYEQYF.

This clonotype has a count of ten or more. CDR3: CASSSSGPSWAETQYF. In DNA form, the CDR3 reads TGTGCCAGCAGTTCCTCCGGGCCCTCTTGGGCAGAGACCCAGTACTTC. The chain links TRBV12-3 or TRBV12-4 to TRBJ2-5; D gene uncertain. This CDR3 has 16 residues. Trimming took 4 bases from V and 4 from J, leaving 19 bases between them.

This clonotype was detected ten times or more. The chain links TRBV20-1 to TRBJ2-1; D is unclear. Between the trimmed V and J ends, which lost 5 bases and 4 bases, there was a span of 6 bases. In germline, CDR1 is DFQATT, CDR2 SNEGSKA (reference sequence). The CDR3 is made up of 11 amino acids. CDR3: CSAPHYNEQFF. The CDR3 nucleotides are TGCAGTGCTCCACATTACAATGAGCAGTTCTTC.

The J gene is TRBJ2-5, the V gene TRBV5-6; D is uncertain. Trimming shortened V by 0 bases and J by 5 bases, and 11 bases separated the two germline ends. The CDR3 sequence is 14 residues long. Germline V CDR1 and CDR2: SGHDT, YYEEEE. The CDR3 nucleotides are TGTGCCAGCAGCTTGGGGCAGCTTCGTGAGACCCAGTACTTC. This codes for CASSLGQLRETQYF.

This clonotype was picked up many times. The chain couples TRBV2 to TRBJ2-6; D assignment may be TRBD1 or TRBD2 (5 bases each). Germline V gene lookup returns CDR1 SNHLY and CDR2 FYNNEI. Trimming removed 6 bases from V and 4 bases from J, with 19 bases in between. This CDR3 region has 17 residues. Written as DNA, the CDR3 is TGTGCCAGCAGGCTAATTCGGGAAGGGGCCGGGGCCAACGTCCTGACTTTC. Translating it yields CASRLIREGAGANVLTF.

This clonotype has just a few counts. The CDR3 loop reads CASERGTSYNEQFF. CDR3 sequence (DNA): TGTGCCTCAGAACGGGGGACCTCCTACAATGAGCAGTTCTTC. The chain is built from TRBV28 and TRBJ2-1; D might be TRBD2 (6 bases). Germline V gene sequence: CDR1 MDHEN, CDR2 SYDVKM. Trimming cost V 11 bases and J 0 bases, with 14 bases left between them. The CDR3 length is 14 residues.

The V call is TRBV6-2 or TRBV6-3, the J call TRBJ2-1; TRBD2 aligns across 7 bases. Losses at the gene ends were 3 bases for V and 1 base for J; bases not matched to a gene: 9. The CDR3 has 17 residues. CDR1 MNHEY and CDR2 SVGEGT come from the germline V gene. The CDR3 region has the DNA TGTGCCAGCAGTTATAGTGAAACTAGCGCTTCCTACAATGAGCAGTTCTTC. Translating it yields CASSYSETSASYNEQFF.